This T cell receptor (beta chain) was profiled in a study of breast tumors, draining lymph nodes, adjacent tissues. TCRdb used MiXCR to reprocess the multiplex PCR reads, holding one entry per CDR3 protein. The data hold 180,000 or so distinct CDR3 sequences, with about 34% observed a single time. The CDR3 loop spans 14 amino acids. Trimming stripped 5 bases from V and 5 bases from J, with 15 bases between. This clonotype was recorded at least ten times. Breast cancer patients provided tissue from their axillary draining lymph nodes. This TCR was sampled from a female donor with breast cancer. Some clones in this sample may be carry-over from other donors' samples. The sequenced sample was axillary lymph node tissue. The chain couples TRBV12-3 or TRBV12-4 to TRBJ2-5, with D possibly TRBD1 on 6 matching bases. As DNA, the CDR3 is TGTGCCAGCAGTGAAGACAGGATCGGGGAGACCCAGTACTTC. Translating gives CASSEDRIGETQYF.